The following is a T cell receptor beta chain sequence with its context. These data originate in a study of OX40 agonist ivuxolimab in advanced cancers. This CDR3 has 13 amino acids. V was trimmed by 4 bases and J by 4 bases, leaving 10 bases between them. The germline V gene encodes CDR1 SQVTM and CDR2 ANQGSEA. Excluded were patients having autoimmune disease history or systemic immunosuppression. Repertoires were generated with immunoSEQ multiplex PCR, while TCRdb's copy carries only in-frame clones and drops some. There are fewer than 7,500 clones in the sample; 85% to 90% occur only once, and over 30% lies in the top ten.

The source is an adult with an advanced solid tumor such as melanoma, head and neck, liver or kidney cancer. Source: CD4+ or CD8+ T cells sorted from blood, taken in a trial of the OX40 agonist ivuxolimab. This chain uses TRBV29-1 with TRBJ1-4, with TRBD1 as a possible D gene (5 bases). CDR3 residues: CSVAGGYNEKLFF. Here the CDR3 DNA reads TGCAGCGTTGCGGGGGGTTATAATGAAAAACTGTTTTTT.